The 6 T cell receptor beta chains below were found in one sample sequenced in a study of T-cell memory formation after mild COVID-19. Each CDR3 protein gets one entry after TCRdb re-called the 5' RACE reads with MiXCR. This sample has 150,000 to 200,000 distinct CDR3 sequences, with about 20% found just once. The material sequenced was PBMCs or a T cell subset sorted from them (not recorded which). These receptors came from an adult woman who had mild COVID-19 (a few samples of this study predate the infection). Cell type and time point are not known.

This clonotype has only a few counts. The chain carries TRBV7-9 and TRBJ2-7, with D uncertain. V was cut by 5 bases and J by 3 bases, with 20 bases left in between. The CDR3 runs to 16 residues. Germline assignment: CDR1 SEHNR and CDR2 FQNEAQ (reference sequence). CDR3 residues: CASSTQIPGLNYEQYF. The CDR3 bases are TGTGCCAGCAGCACACAAATTCCGGGCCTAAACTACGAGCAGTACTTC.

The J gene is TRBJ2-1, the V gene TRBV4-1; TRBD2 is a possible D gene (6 bases). Trimming took off 1 base at V and 1 base at J, with 11 bases between the two ends. The CDR3 runs to 16 residues. Germline values: CDR1 MGHRA, CDR2 YSYEKL. CDR3 in DNA: TGCGCCAGCAGCCAAGTCGGCGGGGTTTCCTACAATGAGCAGTTCTTC. This encodes CASSQVGGVSYNEQFF.

This clonotype appeared once. This chain uses TRBV9 with TRBJ2-4; no definite D call. Between the trimmed V and J ends, which lost 5 bases and 5 bases, there was a span of 8 bases. The CDR3 spans 12 residues. Germline V gene sequence: CDR1 SGDLS, CDR2 YYNGEE. The DNA for the CDR3 is TGTGCCAGCAGTTCCTGGGAAAACATTCAGTACTTC. Encoded protein: CASSSWENIQYF.

The chain is built from TRBV10-3 and TRBJ2-7, with D unclear. The V end was cut by 2 bases, the J end by 3 bases, with 11 bases between. The length of the CDR3 is 14 residues. The germline V gene has CDR1 ENHRY and CDR2 SYGVKD. The CDR3 here is CAISENDLDYEQYF. CDR3 coding DNA: TGTGCCATCAGTGAGAACGACCTAGACTACGAGCAGTACTTC.

V usage is TRBV9 and J usage is TRBJ2-7; D tentatively reads TRBD1 or TRBD2 (6 bases each). Looked up from germline, CDR1 is SGDLS and CDR2 is YYNGEE. Trimming removed 3 bases at V and 5 bases at J, with 18 bases between. This CDR3 comprises 15 residues. The chain's CDR3 is CASSAGGGVSNEQYF. The CDR3 nucleotides are TGTGCCAGCAGCGCCGGAGGGGGAGTAAGCAACGAGCAGTACTTC.

The chain combines TRBV9 with TRBJ2-5, with D maybe TRBD1 (6 bases). V lost 1 base and J lost 5, with 18 bases in between. CDR1 is SGDLS and CDR2 is YYNGEE in the germline V gene. The CDR3 is 16 amino acids. The CDR3 sequence is CASSVQDSSPWETQYF. DNA for the CDR3: TGTGCCAGCAGCGTACAGGACAGTTCTCCTTGGGAGACCCAGTACTTC.